The 28 T cell receptor beta chains below come from one sample, sequenced in a study of blood T cell repertoires in COVID-19. Clones were read by immunoSEQ multiplex PCR, and TCRdb kept only the in-frame ones, dropping some. Here the sample spans approximately 150,000 clones, about four fifths being singletons. Sample: peripheral blood. Every receptor here comes from a woman aged 55-70 years with COVID-19, enrolled during active disease.

The J gene is TRBJ2-5, the V gene TRBV28, with 8 nucleotides matching TRBD2. Trimming at V came to 0 bases and at J to 5 bases, leaving 8 bases not matched to a gene. The CDR3 consists of 16 residues. Germline V gives CDR1 MDHEN, CDR2 SYDVKM. CDR3 coding DNA: TGTGCCAGCAGTTTATGGACAGCGGGAGATCTTGAGACCCAGTACTTC. It is translated as CASSLWTAGDLETQYF.

Worth noting for this clone: Different DNA sequences within this sample yield the same CDR3. The chain's CDR3 is CASSLTGNTEAFF. The CDR3 region has the DNA TGTGCCAGCAGTCTGACAGGGAACACTGAAGCTTTCTTT. The chain couples TRBV7-9 to TRBJ1-1, with D possibly being TRBD1 (6 bases). The CDR3 is 13 residues long. Germline V CDR1 and CDR2: SEHNR, FQNEAQ (reference sequence). V was shortened by 6 bases and J by 1 base, with 9 bases between the two germline ends.

The CDR3 DNA follows: TGTGCCAGCAGACCACCTGGCCTGGAGATGCAGTTCTTC. This gives the protein CASRPPGLEMQFF. The chain is built from TRBV5-8 and TRBJ2-1; no definite D call. This CDR3 comprises 13 residues. The germline CDR1 and CDR2 sequences are SGHTS and YDEGEE. Trimming shortened V by 5 bases and J by 12 bases, and 18 bases separated the two germline ends.

This chain links TRBV19 with TRBJ1-4; D is ambiguous. Germline V gene lookup returns CDR1 LNHDA and CDR2 SQIVND (reference sequence). The CDR3 runs to 17 residues. V gave up 1 base and J gave up 0 bases, with 12 bases separating them. CDR3 residues: CASSIGRPGATNEKLFF. The CDR3 DNA is TGTGCCAGTAGTATAGGTAGGCCGGGTGCAACTAATGAAAAACTGTTTTTT.

J is TRBJ2-3 and V is TRBV2; 11 bases line up with TRBD1. With V trimmed by 7 bases and J by 2 bases, 5 bases remained unmatched. The germline V gene encodes CDR1 SNHLY and CDR2 FYNNEI. The CDR3 is made up of 15 amino acids. In DNA, the CDR3 is TGTGCCAGCAACCGGGACAGGGGGTACACAGATACGCAGTATTTT. It encodes CASNRDRGYTDTQYF.

The chain joins TRBV28 to TRBJ2-7; 10 bases agree with TRBD1. From germline, CDR1 is MDHEN and CDR2 SYDVKM. Trimming cost V 2 bases and J 3 bases; bases outside gene matches: 7. The CDR3 covers 16 residues. The CDR3 sequence is CASSLGGTGVFYEQYV. The DNA for the CDR3 is TGTGCCAGCAGTTTAGGAGGGACAGGGGTTTTCTACGAGCAGTACGTC.

The genes are TRBV5-1 and TRBJ1-1, with D unclear. Germline CDR1 reads SGHRS; CDR2 reads YFSETQ. The germline V and J ends were trimmed by 4 bases and 4 bases, with 20 bases remaining between them. This CDR3 has 16 residues. CDR3 loop: CASSPTLGGGGTEAFF. The CDR3 nucleotides read TGCGCCAGCAGCCCTACCCTTGGCGGCGGTGGCACTGAAGCTTTCTTT.

The sample holds a few counts of this clone. The V and J genes are TRBV29-1 and TRBJ1-3, with TRBD1 matching 9 bases. Germline V gene lookup returns CDR1 SQVTM and CDR2 ANQGSEA. V gave up 4 bases and J gave up 2 bases; unmatched junction bases: 9. This CDR3 region has 16 residues. CDR3 nucleotide sequence: TGCAGCGTTGCGGGACAGGGAGGCACAGCTGGAAACACCATATATTTT. This translates into CSVAGQGGTAGNTIYF.

The V gene is TRBV7-2, the J gene TRBJ1-1; D possibly corresponds to TRBD1 (6 bases). The CDR3 is 14 residues long. The V and J ends lost 5 bases and 4 bases respectively, with 14 bases between them. Germline V gene lookup returns CDR1 SGHTA and CDR2 FQGNSA. The CDR3 region has the DNA TGTGCCAGCAGCCCACAGGGTGGTAGCACTGAAGCTTTCTTT. It translates to CASSPQGGSTEAFF.

The V and J genes are TRBV14 and TRBJ2-1; the D is unclear. Germline lookup yields CDR1 SGHDN and CDR2 FVKESK. Trimming removed 0 bases at V and 9 bases at J, with 9 bases between. There are 13 residues in the CDR3. DNA for the CDR3: TGTGCCAGCAGCCAAGATTTCGGTGGTGAGCAGTTCTTC. It codes for CASSQDFGGEQFF. Full variable domain (rest looked up from reference TRBV14 and TRBJ2-1): EAGVTQFPSHSVIEKGQTVTLRCDPISGHDNLYWYRRVMGKEIKFLLHFVKESKQDESGMPNNRFLAERTGGTYSTLKVQPAELEDSGVYFCASSQDFGGEQFFGPGTRLTVL.

The chain employs TRBV7-9 and TRBJ2-4; 7 nucleotides match TRBD1. Germline-derived CDR1 and CDR2 are SEHNR and FQNEAQ (reference sequence). The CDR3 contains 14 residues. Trimming removed 5 bases from V and 6 bases from J; junction bases left unmatched: 7. The CDR3 here is CASSKGAGGNIQYF. CDR3 sequence (DNA): TGTGCCAGCAGCAAGGGGGCCGGTGGAAACATTCAGTACTTC.

CDR3 region: CASTSSGGLYEQFF. As DNA, the CDR3 is TGTGCCAGCACTTCTAGCGGGGGTTTATATGAGCAGTTCTTC. The chain links TRBV6-5 to TRBJ2-1; 10 bases match TRBD2. The length of the CDR3 is 14 residues. The ends lost 7 bases at V and 8 bases at J; junction bases unmatched: 8. Germline CDR1 and CDR2: MNHEY and SVGAGI.

This clone turned up a few times. The rearrangement uses TRBV28 and TRBJ2-5; D is possibly TRBD1 (5 bases). CDR3 length equals 14 residues. Germline loops: CDR1 MDHEN, CDR2 SYDVKM. The germline V and J ends were trimmed by 5 bases and 1 base, with 11 bases remaining between them. CDR3 bases: TGTGCCAGCAGTCGTACAGGAGTCCAAGAGACCCAGTACTTC. It is translated as CASSRTGVQETQYF.

The chain carries TRBV6-1 and TRBJ2-3; the match to TRBD2 covers 7 bases. This CDR3 has 17 amino acids. Germline values: CDR1 MNHNS, CDR2 SASEGT. The V gene end was trimmed by 1 base and the J gene end by 2 bases; junction bases not matched to a gene: 9. CDR3 bases: TGTGCCAGCAGTGAAGGGGAGGGCAGTCCCTTCACAGATACGCAGTATTTT. It codes for CASSEGEGSPFTDTQYF.

The CDR3 region has the DNA TGTGCCAGCAGCCGGCGGCAGATCACTAATGAAAAACTGTTTTTT. Translating gives CASSRRQITNEKLFF. The V gene is TRBV4-2, the J gene TRBJ1-4, with D uncertain. The CDR3 runs to 15 residues. V was trimmed by 4 bases and J by 2 bases, leaving 11 bases between them. Germline V gene data show CDR1 as LGHNA and CDR2 as YNFKEQ.

The rearrangement joins TRBV6-1 to TRBJ2-1; the D gene is possibly TRBD2 (6 bases). CDR3 length: 14 residues. Germline V lookup: CDR1 MNHNS, CDR2 SASEGT. The ends were cut back, 2 bases at V and 9 bases at J, with 14 bases in the middle. CDR3 nucleotides: TGTGCCAGCAGTGAACGTATGAGGCGGGGTGAGCAGTTCTTC. This encodes CASSERMRRGEQFF.

The V call is TRBV28, the J call TRBJ2-5; 11 positions agree with TRBD2. The V and J ends lost 2 bases and 6 bases, in that order; junction bases with no gene match: 5. Germline assignment: CDR1 MDHEN and CDR2 SYDVKM. The CDR3 spans 15 residues. CDR3 loop: CASSLTSGGIKTQYF. CDR3 sequence (DNA): TGTGCCAGCAGTTTAACTAGCGGGGGTATAAAGACCCAGTACTTC.

The J gene is TRBJ1-4, the V gene TRBV5-4; 8 bases are shared with TRBD1. The CDR3 is made up of 14 amino acids. Germline CDR1 is SGHNT and CDR2 is YYREEE (reference sequence). V dropped 6 bases and J dropped 4; count of bases not matched to a gene: 5. The CDR3 region has the DNA TGTGCCAGCACCCGGACAGGGTATAATGAAAAACTGTTTTTT. Protein product: CASTRTGYNEKLFF.

The genes are TRBV7-2 and TRBJ2-1; perhaps TRBD2 as D (5 bases). The germline gives CDR1 SGHTA, CDR2 FQGNSA. This CDR3 region has 16 residues. With 5 bases removed from V and 0 bases from J, the gap between germline ends came to 14 bases. CDR3 nucleotides: TGTGCCAGCAGCCCGGGCCGAGGGAGCTCCTACAATGAGCAGTTCTTC. Translation: CASSPGRGSSYNEQFF.

Here the CDR3 DNA reads TGCGCCAGCAGCTCGAGTGGAAAGGGGGACACTGAAGCTTTCTTT. It yields the protein CASSSSGKGDTEAFF. The chain has TRBV5-1 and TRBJ1-1; tentatively, D is TRBD1 (6 bases). V lost 3 bases and J lost 3, with 15 bases in between. Germline CDR1 reads SGHRS; CDR2 reads YFSETQ. The CDR3 runs to 15 residues.

The chain recombines TRBV7-2 with TRBJ2-5; a possible D gene is TRBD2 (7 bases). Per germline, CDR1 SGHTA and CDR2 FQGNSA. The CDR3 has 16 residues. V dropped 0 bases and J dropped 4 bases, with 15 bases sitting between them. Here the CDR3 reads CASSLAGGRGGETQYF. In DNA form, the CDR3 reads TGTGCCAGCAGCTTAGCGGGCGGGAGAGGGGGAGAGACCCAGTACTTC.

The genes are TRBV19 and TRBJ1-1, with D perhaps TRBD1 (5 bases). The CDR3 runs 14 residues. Germline V lookup: CDR1 LNHDA, CDR2 SQIVND (reference sequence). Trimming removed 3 bases at V and 3 bases at J, with 11 bases between. CDR3 loop: CASSIPREDTEAFF. CDR3 in DNA: TGTGCCAGTAGTATCCCCAGGGAGGACACTGAAGCTTTCTTT.

This clone was detected only a few times. V and J are TRBV6-5 and TRBJ1-2; 7 bases map to TRBD1. After removal of 6 bases from V and 3 bases from J, the junction contained 10 bases not matched to a gene. Germline values: CDR1 MNHEY, CDR2 SVGAGI. The CDR3 loop spans 15 amino acids. CDR3 DNA sequence: TGTGCCAGCAGCCTGGGACAGCCCCGGGACTATGGCTACACCTTC. Protein: CASSLGQPRDYGYTF.

CDR3 DNA: TGCGCCAGCAGCCAAGATATGGACAGCGCAGGATACAATGAGCAGTTCTTC. Its translation is CASSQDMDSAGYNEQFF. The chain joins TRBV4-1 to TRBJ2-1, with D possibly being TRBD1 (6 bases). There are 17 residues in the CDR3. Trimming shortened V by 0 bases and J by 4 bases, and 16 bases separated the two germline ends. CDR1 MGHRA and CDR2 YSYEKL come from the germline V gene.

This chain uses TRBV19 with TRBJ1-3; D call uncertain. V was shortened by 3 bases and J by 2 bases, with 11 bases between the two germline ends. This CDR3 is built from 15 residues. Germline V lookup: CDR1 LNHDA, CDR2 SQIVND (reference sequence). The CDR3 nucleotides are TGTGCCAGTAGTATCACGGTTTTGGCTGGAAACACCATATATTTT. Its protein is CASSITVLAGNTIYF.

The chain couples TRBV6-2 or TRBV6-3 to TRBJ2-7; 8 positions agree with TRBD2. The CDR3 consists of 14 residues. V gave up 5 bases and J gave up 0 bases; unmatched junction bases: 3. Germline-derived CDR1 and CDR2 are MNHEY and SVGEGT. DNA for the CDR3: TGTGCCAGCAGTCTAGCGGGCCTCTCCTACGAGCAGTACTTC. As protein: CASSLAGLSYEQYF.

This rearrangement joins TRBV27 to TRBJ1-5, with D hard to call. The germline V gene has CDR1 MNHEY and CDR2 SMNVEV (reference sequence). CDR3 size: 13 residues. Trimming shortened V by 8 bases and J by 4 bases, and 12 bases separated the two germline ends. In DNA, the CDR3 is TGTGCCAGCCGGGATTCGGGGAATCAGCCCCAGCATTTT. Translation: CASRDSGNQPQHF.

This chain joins TRBV21-1 and TRBJ2-3; TRBD2 was called by the table and not checked on the DNA. TRBV21-1 is classified as a pseudogene. The length of the CDR3 is 17 residues. The CDR3: CASSKALGNFRTDTQYF. The CDR3, as DNA: TGTGCCAGCAGCAAAGCGCTAGGCAACTTTCGCACAGATACGCAGTATTTT.